Below are 22 T cell receptor beta chains sequenced from a single sample in a study of blood T cells in healthy people across ages. A second PCR of 7 to 11 cycles used a sample-barcoded 5' primer and a J-beta primer mix. Via MiXCR, TCRdb re-called the 5' RACE reads, giving one row per CDR3 protein. Of about 1,400,000 distinct CDR3 sequences listed, approximately 40% are singletons. Sample: blood. The receptors were gathered from a woman between 18 and 30 years old in good health.

As for this clonotype: One base away lies a much larger clone, so this may be a sequencing read error. The chain is built from TRBV25-1 and TRBJ2-1; tentatively, D is TRBD2 (6 bases). Trimming shortened V by 1 base and J by 12 bases, and 19 bases separated the two germline ends. The CDR3 is 15 amino acids. Germline lookup yields CDR1 MGHDK and CDR2 SYGVNS. The CDR3 reads CASSELLTGEDPQFF. The CDR3 nucleotides read TGTGCCAGCAGTGAATTACTAACGGGGGAAGATCCGCAGTTCTTC.

The chain links TRBV6-5 to TRBJ2-7; tentatively, D is TRBD2 (5 bases). Trimming cost V 0 bases and J 5 bases, with 14 bases left between them. The V gene's germline CDR1 is MNHEY and CDR2 SVGAGI. The CDR3 loop spans 15 amino acids. The CDR3 DNA reads TGTGCCAGCAGTTACTCGAGTGCGGGTCAGAACGAGCAGTACTTC. Protein product: CASSYSSAGQNEQYF.

This chain joins TRBV7-2 and TRBJ2-3, with 7 bases identical to TRBD2. CDR1 and CDR2 from the germline V gene are SGHTA and FQGNSA. V dropped 4 bases and J dropped 3; count of bases not matched to a gene: 7. The CDR3 is made up of 15 amino acids. CDR3 amino acids: CASSSRRTSTDTQYF. The CDR3 region has the DNA TGTGCCAGCAGCTCCAGGAGGACTAGTACAGATACGCAGTATTTT.

This rearrangement joins TRBV6-2 or TRBV6-3 to TRBJ2-3; TRBD1 is a possible D gene (5 bases). CDR3 size: 15 residues. Germline assignment: CDR1 MNHEY and CDR2 SVGEGT. V was cut by 7 bases and J by 4 bases, with 18 bases left in between. The CDR3 region has the DNA TGTGCCAGCAATGCCGAGGCAGGGTTCGCAGATACGCAGTATTTT. Encoded protein: CASNAEAGFADTQYF.

Note on this clonotype: A junction boundary mismatches the germline segment, possibly from a read error. J is TRBJ2-1 and V is TRBV4-1, with D perhaps matching TRBD2 (6 bases). The CDR3 covers 19 residues. Germline CDR1 MGHRA, CDR2 YSYEKL. CDR3 region: CTSSQGGWGVHLTYNEQFF. CDR3 DNA sequence: TGCACCAGCAGCCAAGGAGGCTGGGGGGTTCATCTAACCTACAATGAGCAGTTCTTC.

The gene calls are TRBV6-6 and TRBJ2-1; 7 nucleotides agree with TRBD2. Germline CDR1 reads MNHNY; CDR2 reads SVGAGI (reference sequence). Germline trimming cut 7 bases from V and 7 bases from J; bases unmatched to any gene: 7. The CDR3 has 13 residues. The CDR3 reads CASTVASGNEQFF. Here the CDR3 DNA reads TGTGCCAGCACCGTGGCTAGCGGAAATGAGCAGTTCTTC.

The CDR3 DNA reads TGCAGTGCTAGAGAACCAGGGGACTACGAGCAGTACTTC. As protein: CSAREPGDYEQYF. This chain links TRBV20-1 with TRBJ2-7; D may be TRBD1 (6 bases). Trimming shortened V by 0 bases and J by 3 bases, and 9 bases separated the two germline ends. The CDR3 has 13 amino acids. CDR1 is DFQATT and CDR2 is SNEGSKA in the germline V gene (reference sequence).

The genes are TRBV11-1 and TRBJ2-5, with 9 bases matching TRBD1. J lost 11 bases, V lost 3 bases, and 16 bases had no gene match. The CDR3 consists of 16 residues. Germline values: CDR1 SGHAT, CDR2 FQDESV (reference sequence). CDR3 amino acids: CASSLTGGDLYNEQYF. Here the CDR3 DNA reads TGTGCCAGCAGCTTGACAGGGGGGGATTTATACAATGAGCAGTACTTC.

The V and J genes are TRBV9 and TRBJ1-2; D is undetermined. Trimming took 3 bases from V and 4 from J, leaving 16 bases between them. Germline V CDR1 and CDR2: SGDLS, YYNGEE. CDR3 length: 15 residues. CDR3 residues: CASSGRPPPGYGYTF. The CDR3 nucleotides are TGTGCCAGCAGCGGACGACCGCCGCCGGGCTATGGCTACACCTTC.

In its sample, this clonotype was seen a few times. For the CDR3, the DNA is TGTGCCAGCAGCTTCAGCCCTACCCGCGGAGATACGCAGTATTTT. It encodes CASSFSPTRGDTQYF. The chain combines TRBV11-2 with TRBJ2-3; D not resolved. V was cut by 3 bases and J by 5 bases, with 15 bases left in between. Germline-derived CDR1 and CDR2 are SGHAT and FQNNGV. This CDR3 comprises 15 residues.

V gene TRBV24-1 combines with J gene TRBJ2-1; 7 positions match TRBD2. Losses at the gene ends were 2 bases for V and 0 bases for J; bases not matched to a gene: 3. Germline lookup yields CDR1 KGHDR and CDR2 SFDVKD. The CDR3 consists of 16 residues. The CDR3 DNA is TGTGCCACCAGTGATTCTGGCGGGAGCTCCTACAATGAGCAGTTCTTC. Translation: CATSDSGGSSYNEQFF.

The J gene is TRBJ2-1, the V gene TRBV5-1; 10 positions match TRBD2. This CDR3 region has 16 residues. Germline-derived CDR1 and CDR2 are SGHRS and YFSETQ. J was trimmed by 7 bases and V by 4 bases; bases with no gene match: 11. The CDR3 DNA follows: TGCGCCAGCAGCCAGGGGCTAGCGGGAGTTTGGAATGAGCAGTTCTTC. This codes for CASSQGLAGVWNEQFF.

CDR3 in amino acids: CASRRGGMVNEQFF. The CDR3 DNA reads as TGTGCCAGCAGGCGGGGGGGCATGGTCAATGAGCAGTTCTTC. The chain joins TRBV7-9 to TRBJ2-1, with 9 bases identical to TRBD2. CDR3 length: 14 amino acids. V dropped 6 bases and J dropped 6; count of bases not matched to a gene: 6. Germline CDR1 is SEHNR and CDR2 is FQNEAQ (reference sequence).

This chain uses TRBV5-1 with TRBJ2-2; 14 positions agree with TRBD2. There are 19 residues in the CDR3. V lost 0 bases, J lost 2 bases, and 6 bases stayed unmatched. Germline V gives CDR1 SGHRS, CDR2 YFSETQ. Here the CDR3 DNA reads TGCGCCAGCAGCTTGGTCCAAGGACTAGCGGGAGGAAACACCGGGGAGCTGTTTTTT. Its protein is CASSLVQGLAGGNTGELFF.

This chain connects TRBV6-5 to TRBJ2-2; no definite D call. CDR3 length: 12 residues. V was shortened by 0 bases and J by 7 bases, with 3 bases between the two germline ends. CDR1 and CDR2 from the germline V gene are MNHEY and SVGAGI. In DNA form, the CDR3 reads TGTGCCAGCAGTTACTCCGACGGGGAGCTGTTTTTT. Translating it yields CASSYSDGELFF.

This chain connects TRBV29-1 to TRBJ2-3; the D is unclear. Between the trimmed V and J ends, which lost 8 bases and 2 bases, there was a span of 14 bases. The CDR3 runs to 13 residues. From germline, CDR1 is SQVTM and CDR2 ANQGSEA. Here the CDR3 reads CSLTRSNTDTQYF. The CDR3 DNA reads TGCAGCCTTACACGATCTAACACAGATACGCAGTATTTT.

This clonotype was counted at least ten times. One end of the junction does not line up with germline, which may come from a read error. CDR3 DNA sequence: TGCGCCAGCAGCCAAGCCTTAGCGGGGGCCTACAATGAGCAGTTCTTC. Protein product: CASSQALAGAYNEQFF. This rearrangement joins TRBV3-1 to TRBJ2-1, with 9 bases matching TRBD2. This CDR3 has 16 residues. Germline V lookup: CDR1 LGHDT, CDR2 YNNKEL (reference sequence).

This chain connects TRBV7-7 to TRBJ2-5, with TRBD2 matching over 14 bases. Germline CDR1 is SSHAT and CDR2 is FNYEAQ (reference sequence). The CDR3 is 16 residues long. J gave up 3 bases and V 5 bases, and 5 bases lay outside the gene matches. This CDR3 reads CASSPRLAGGKETQYF. The CDR3 DNA is TGTGCCAGCAGCCCGCGACTAGCGGGAGGGAAAGAGACCCAGTACTTC.

This chain connects TRBV7-7 to TRBJ2-4; the match to TRBD2 covers 10 bases. The J call could be wrong; TRBJ2-5 is a better fit for the DNA end. CDR1 is SSHAT, CDR2 FNYEAQ, per germline (reference sequence). This CDR3 contains 17 residues. The CDR3 nucleotides are TGTGCCAGCAGCTTAAATGGCCTAGCGGGAGTGGGGGAGACCCAGTACTTC. Translated, it gives CASSLNGLAGVGETQYF.

The V gene is TRBV15, the J gene TRBJ2-6, with a possible D match to TRBD1 (6 bases). The CDR3 contains 18 residues. Trimming took 0 bases from V and 0 from J, leaving 12 bases between them. Germline V gives CDR1 LNHNV, CDR2 YYDKDF (reference sequence). CDR3 DNA: TGTGCCACCAGCAGAGATCGACAGGTTGGCTCTGGGGCCAACGTCCTGACTTTC. Translated, it gives CATSRDRQVGSGANVLTF.

The CDR3 is CASSPQTGSGANVLTF. The CDR3 DNA sequence: TGTGCCAGCAGCCCCCAGACAGGGTCTGGGGCCAACGTCCTGACTTTC. This chain links TRBV9 with TRBJ2-6, with 7 positions matching TRBD1. CDR1 and CDR2 (germline): SGDLS, YYNGEE. Trimming took 4 bases from V and 1 from J; bases not matched to a gene: 5. The CDR3 sequence is 16 residues long. The complete variable domain, with remaining parts taken from reference TRBV9 and TRBJ2-6, reads DSGVTQTPKHLITATGQRVTLRCSPRSGDLSVYWYQQSLDQGLQFLIQYYNGEERAKGNILERFSAQQFPDLHSELNLSSLELGDSALYFCASSPQTGSGANVLTFGAGSRLTVL.

The V call is TRBV12-3 or TRBV12-4, the J call TRBJ2-4; 8 bases fit TRBD1. Gene TRBJ2-7 matches the end of the DNA better, so the J call may be wrong. The CDR3 runs 15 residues. CDR3 protein: CASSFGQGNPGEQYF. In nucleotides, the CDR3 is TGTGCCAGCAGTTTTGGACAGGGAAATCCGGGCGAGCAGTACTTC.